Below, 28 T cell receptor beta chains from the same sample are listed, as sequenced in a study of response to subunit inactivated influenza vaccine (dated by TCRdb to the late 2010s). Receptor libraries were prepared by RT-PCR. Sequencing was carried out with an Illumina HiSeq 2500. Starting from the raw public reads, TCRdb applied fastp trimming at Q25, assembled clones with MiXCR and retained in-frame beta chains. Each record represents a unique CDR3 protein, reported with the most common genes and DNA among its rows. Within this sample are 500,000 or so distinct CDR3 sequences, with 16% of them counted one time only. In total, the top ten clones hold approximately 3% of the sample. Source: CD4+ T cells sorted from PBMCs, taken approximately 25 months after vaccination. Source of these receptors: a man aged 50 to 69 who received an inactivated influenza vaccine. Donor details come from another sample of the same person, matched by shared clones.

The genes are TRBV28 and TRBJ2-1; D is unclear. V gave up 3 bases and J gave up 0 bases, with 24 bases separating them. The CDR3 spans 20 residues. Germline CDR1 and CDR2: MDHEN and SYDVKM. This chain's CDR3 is CASSFLIPRSRESSYNEQFF. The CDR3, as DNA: TGTGCCAGCAGTTTTTTAATCCCGCGGAGTCGCGAGAGCTCCTACAATGAGCAGTTCTTC.

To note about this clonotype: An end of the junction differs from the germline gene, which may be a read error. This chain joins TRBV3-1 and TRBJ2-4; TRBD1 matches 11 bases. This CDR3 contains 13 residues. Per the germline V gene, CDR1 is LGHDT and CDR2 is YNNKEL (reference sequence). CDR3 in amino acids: CASSPRDRGVSHF. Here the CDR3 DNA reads TGTGCCAGCAGCCCCCGGGACAGGGGGGTGTCACACTTC.

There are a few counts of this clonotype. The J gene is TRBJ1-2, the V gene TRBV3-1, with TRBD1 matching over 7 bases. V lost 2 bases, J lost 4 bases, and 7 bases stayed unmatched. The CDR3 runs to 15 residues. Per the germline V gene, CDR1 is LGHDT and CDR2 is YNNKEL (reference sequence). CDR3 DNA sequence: TGTGCCAGCAGCCAAATATCAGGGGGTTTCTATGGCTACACCTTC. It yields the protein CASSQISGGFYGYTF.

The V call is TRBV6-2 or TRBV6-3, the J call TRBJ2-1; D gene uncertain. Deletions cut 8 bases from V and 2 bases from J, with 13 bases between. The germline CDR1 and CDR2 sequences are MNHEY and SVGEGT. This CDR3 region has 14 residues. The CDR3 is CASFPGGTYNEQFF. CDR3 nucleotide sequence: TGTGCCAGCTTTCCCGGCGGAACCTACAATGAGCAGTTCTTC.

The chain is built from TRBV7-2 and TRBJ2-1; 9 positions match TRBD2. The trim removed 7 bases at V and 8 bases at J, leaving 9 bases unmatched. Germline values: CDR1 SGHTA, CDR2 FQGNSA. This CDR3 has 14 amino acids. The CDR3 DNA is TGTGCCAGCAACGACGCGGGAGGGCCTTATGAGCAGTTCTTC. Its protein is CASNDAGGPYEQFF.

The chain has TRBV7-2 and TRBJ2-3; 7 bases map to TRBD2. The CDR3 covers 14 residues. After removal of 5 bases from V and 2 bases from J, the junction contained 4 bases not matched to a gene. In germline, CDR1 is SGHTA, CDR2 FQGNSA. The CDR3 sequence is CASSRDYNTDTQYF. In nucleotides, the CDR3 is TGTGCCAGCAGCCGGGACTATAACACAGATACGCAGTATTTT.

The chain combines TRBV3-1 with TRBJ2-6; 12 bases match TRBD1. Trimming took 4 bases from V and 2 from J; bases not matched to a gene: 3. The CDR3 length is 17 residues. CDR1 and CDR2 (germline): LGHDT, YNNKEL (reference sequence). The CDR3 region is CASSLGTGGTGANVLTF. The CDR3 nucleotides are TGTGCCAGCAGCCTGGGGACAGGGGGCACTGGGGCCAACGTCCTGACTTTC.

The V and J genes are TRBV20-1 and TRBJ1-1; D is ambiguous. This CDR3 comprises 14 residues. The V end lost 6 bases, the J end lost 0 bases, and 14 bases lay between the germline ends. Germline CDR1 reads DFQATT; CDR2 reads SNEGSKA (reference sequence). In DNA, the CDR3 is TGCAGTGCCGTTTACCCGGGGATGAACACTGAAGCTTTCTTT. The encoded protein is CSAVYPGMNTEAFF.

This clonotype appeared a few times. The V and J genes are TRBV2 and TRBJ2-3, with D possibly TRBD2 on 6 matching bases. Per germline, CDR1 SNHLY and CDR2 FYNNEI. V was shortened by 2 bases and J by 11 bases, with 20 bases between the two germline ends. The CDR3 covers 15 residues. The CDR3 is CASSEKSGEPGWQYF. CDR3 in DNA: TGTGCCAGCAGTGAAAAGTCGGGGGAGCCCGGGTGGCAGTATTTT.

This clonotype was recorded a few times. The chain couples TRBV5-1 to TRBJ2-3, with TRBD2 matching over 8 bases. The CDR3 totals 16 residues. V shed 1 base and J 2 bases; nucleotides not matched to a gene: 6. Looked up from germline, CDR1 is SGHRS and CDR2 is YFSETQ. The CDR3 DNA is TGCGCCAGCAGCTTGCAACCGGGACTAGACACAGATACGCAGTATTTT. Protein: CASSLQPGLDTDTQYF.

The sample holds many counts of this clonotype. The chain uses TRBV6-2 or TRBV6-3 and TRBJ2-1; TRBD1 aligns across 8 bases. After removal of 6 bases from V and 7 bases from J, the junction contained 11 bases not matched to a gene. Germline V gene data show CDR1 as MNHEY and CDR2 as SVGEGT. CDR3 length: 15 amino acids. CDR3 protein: CASSNLQGAINEQFF. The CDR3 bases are TGTGCCAGCAGCAACCTGCAGGGGGCGATTAATGAGCAGTTCTTC.

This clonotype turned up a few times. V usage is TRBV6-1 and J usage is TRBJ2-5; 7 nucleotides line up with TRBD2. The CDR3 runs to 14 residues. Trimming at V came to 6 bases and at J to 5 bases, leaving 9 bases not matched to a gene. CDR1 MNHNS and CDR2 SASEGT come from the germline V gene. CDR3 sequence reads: CASRRRASGETQYF. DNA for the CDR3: TGTGCCAGCAGGAGACGGGCTAGCGGCGAGACCCAGTACTTC.

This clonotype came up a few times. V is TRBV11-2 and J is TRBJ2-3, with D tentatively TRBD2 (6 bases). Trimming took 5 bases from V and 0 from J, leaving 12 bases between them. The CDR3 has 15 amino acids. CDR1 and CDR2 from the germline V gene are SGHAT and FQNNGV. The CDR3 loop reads CASSLGTASTDTQYF. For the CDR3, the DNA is TGTGCCAGCAGCCTCGGGACTGCTAGCACAGATACGCAGTATTTT.

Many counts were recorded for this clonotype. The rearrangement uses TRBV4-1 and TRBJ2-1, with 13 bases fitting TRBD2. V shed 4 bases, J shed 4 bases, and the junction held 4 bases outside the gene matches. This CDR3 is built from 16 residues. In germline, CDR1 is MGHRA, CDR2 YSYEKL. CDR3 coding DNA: TGCGCCAGCAGCCGAGAGACTAGCGGGGGGTACAATGAGCAGTTCTTC. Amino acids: CASSRETSGGYNEQFF.

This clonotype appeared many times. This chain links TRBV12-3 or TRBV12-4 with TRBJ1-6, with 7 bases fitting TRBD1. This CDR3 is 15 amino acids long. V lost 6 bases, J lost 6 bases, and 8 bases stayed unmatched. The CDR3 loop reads CASSPQGKGNSPLHF. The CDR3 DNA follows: TGTGCCAGCAGCCCACAGGGGAAGGGTAATTCACCCCTCCACTTT.

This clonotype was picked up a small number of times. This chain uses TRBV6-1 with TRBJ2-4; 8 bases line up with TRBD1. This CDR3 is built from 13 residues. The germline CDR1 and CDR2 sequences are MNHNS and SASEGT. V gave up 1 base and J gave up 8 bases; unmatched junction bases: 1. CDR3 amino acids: CASSEDRGDIQYF. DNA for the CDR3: TGTGCCAGCAGTGAAGACAGGGGGGACATTCAGTACTTC.

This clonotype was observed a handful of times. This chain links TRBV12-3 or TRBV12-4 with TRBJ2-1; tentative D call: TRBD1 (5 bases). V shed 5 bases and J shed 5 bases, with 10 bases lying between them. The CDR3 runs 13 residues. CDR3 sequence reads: CASSISGNNEQFF. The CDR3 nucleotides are TGTGCCAGCAGTATCTCAGGGAACAATGAGCAGTTCTTC.

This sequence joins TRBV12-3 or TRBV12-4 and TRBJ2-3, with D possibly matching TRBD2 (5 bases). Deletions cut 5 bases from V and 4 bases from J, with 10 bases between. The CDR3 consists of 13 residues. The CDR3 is CASSTLASDTQYF. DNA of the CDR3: TGTGCCAGCAGTACGCTAGCTTCAGATACGCAGTATTTT.

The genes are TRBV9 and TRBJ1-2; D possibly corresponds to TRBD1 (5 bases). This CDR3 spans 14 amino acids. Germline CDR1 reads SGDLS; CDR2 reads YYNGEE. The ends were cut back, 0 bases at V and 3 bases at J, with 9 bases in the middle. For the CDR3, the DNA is TGTGCCAGCAGCGTAGTTGGGGCCGACTATGGCTACACCTTC. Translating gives CASSVVGADYGYTF.

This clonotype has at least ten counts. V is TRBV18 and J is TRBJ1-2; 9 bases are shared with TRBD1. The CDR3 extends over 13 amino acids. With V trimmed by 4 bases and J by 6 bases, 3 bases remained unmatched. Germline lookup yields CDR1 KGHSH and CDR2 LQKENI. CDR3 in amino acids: CASSLDRGNGYTF. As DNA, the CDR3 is TGTGCCAGCTCACTCGACAGGGGGAATGGCTACACCTTC.

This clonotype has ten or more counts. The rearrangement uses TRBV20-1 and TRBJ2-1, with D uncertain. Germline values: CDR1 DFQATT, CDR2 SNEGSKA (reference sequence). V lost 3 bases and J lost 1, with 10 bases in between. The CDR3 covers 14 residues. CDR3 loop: CSARSGRSYNEQFF. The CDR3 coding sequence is TGCAGTGCTAGGTCGGGCCGGTCCTACAATGAGCAGTTCTTC.

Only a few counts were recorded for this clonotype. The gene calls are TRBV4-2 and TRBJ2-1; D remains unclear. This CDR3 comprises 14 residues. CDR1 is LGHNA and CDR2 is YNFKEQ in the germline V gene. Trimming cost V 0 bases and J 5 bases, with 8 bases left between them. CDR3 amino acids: CASSQDIRDNEQFF. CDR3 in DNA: TGTGCCAGCAGCCAAGATATAAGGGACAATGAGCAGTTCTTC.

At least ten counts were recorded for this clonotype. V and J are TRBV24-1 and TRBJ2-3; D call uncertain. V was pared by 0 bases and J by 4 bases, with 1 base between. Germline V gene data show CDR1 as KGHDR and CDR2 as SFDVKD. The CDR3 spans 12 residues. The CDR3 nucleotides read TGTGCCACCAGTGATTTGTCAGATACGCAGTATTTT. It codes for CATSDLSDTQYF.

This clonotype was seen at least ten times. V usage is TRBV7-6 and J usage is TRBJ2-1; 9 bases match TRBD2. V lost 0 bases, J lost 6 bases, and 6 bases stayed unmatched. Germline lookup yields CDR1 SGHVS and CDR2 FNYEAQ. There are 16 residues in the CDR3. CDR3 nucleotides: TGTGCCAGCAGCTTAGCGTCATTTAGCGGGAGCAATGAGCAGTTCTTC. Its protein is CASSLASFSGSNEQFF.

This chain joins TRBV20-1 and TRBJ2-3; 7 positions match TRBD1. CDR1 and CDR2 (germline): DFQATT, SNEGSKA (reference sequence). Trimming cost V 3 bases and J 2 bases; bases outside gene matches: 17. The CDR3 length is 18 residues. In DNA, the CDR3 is TGCAGTGCTAGCACCTATGGACAACAGGGGACGTCCACAGATACGCAGTATTTT. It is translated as CSASTYGQQGTSTDTQYF.

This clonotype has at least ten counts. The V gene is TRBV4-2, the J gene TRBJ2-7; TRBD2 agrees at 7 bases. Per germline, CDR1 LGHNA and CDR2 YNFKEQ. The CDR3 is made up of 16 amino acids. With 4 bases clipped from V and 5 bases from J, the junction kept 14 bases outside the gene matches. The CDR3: CASSPGALAGVHEQYF. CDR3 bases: TGTGCCAGCAGCCCCGGCGCCTTGGCGGGAGTACACGAGCAGTACTTC.

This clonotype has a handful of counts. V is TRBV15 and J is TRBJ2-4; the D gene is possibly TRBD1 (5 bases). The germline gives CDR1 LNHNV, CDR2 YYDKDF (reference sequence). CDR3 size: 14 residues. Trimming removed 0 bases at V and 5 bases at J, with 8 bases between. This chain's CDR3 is CATSRDRAQNIQYF. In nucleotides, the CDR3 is TGTGCCACCAGCAGAGACAGGGCCCAAAACATTCAGTACTTC.

This chain's CDR3 is CATSEPAGTSGGHNEQFF. DNA for the CDR3: TGTGCCACCAGTGAACCGGCCGGGACTAGCGGGGGGCACAATGAGCAGTTCTTC. The chain carries TRBV24-1 and TRBJ2-1; 15 bases line up with TRBD2. The CDR3 has 18 amino acids. Germline lookup yields CDR1 KGHDR and CDR2 SFDVKD. The V and J ends lost 4 bases and 5 bases, in that order; junction bases with no gene match: 8.